A selection of T cell receptor beta chains follows, all from one sample in a study of T-cell reconstitution after alpha-beta-depleted transplantation in children. One entry per CDR3 protein, called by TCRdb with MiXCR from the PCR reads. Found here are about 600,000 distinct CDR3 sequences, roughly 13% of them singletons; the top ten hold around 2.2%. The sample was PBMCs, mostly from graft donor cells, taken 360 days after TCRalphabeta/CD19-depleted stem cell transplant. The receptors were gathered from a male patient younger than 18 who had a stem cell transplant for acute myeloid leukemia, so the T cells may come from the graft donor. The CDR3 runs from the conserved cysteine through the conserved F or W. A D gene is named only where the DNA matches it firmly.

d_gene: .
j_gene: TRBJ2-7
v_gene: TRBV20-1
CDR3aa: CSAYPGSYTYEQYF

d_gene: TRBD2
j_gene: TRBJ2-1
v_gene: TRBV7-2
CDR3aa: CASSLATSGASYNEQFF

d_gene: TRBD1
j_gene: TRBJ2-2
v_gene: TRBV15
CDR3aa: CATSRGQGRPGELFF

d_gene: TRBD2
j_gene: TRBJ2-7
v_gene: TRBV5-1
CDR3aa: CASSLSGLAGAYEQYF

d_gene: .
j_gene: TRBJ2-7
v_gene: TRBV6-2/TRBV6-3
CDR3aa: CATTNPGIYEQYF

d_gene: .
j_gene: TRBJ2-7
v_gene: TRBV30
CDR3aa: CAWSGATYEQYF

d_gene: TRBD1
j_gene: TRBJ2-7
v_gene: TRBV7-9
CDR3aa: CASSLAGGTASYEQYF

d_gene: .
j_gene: TRBJ2-2
v_gene: TRBV4-3
CDR3aa: CASSQGLGGAGELFF

d_gene: .
j_gene: TRBJ1-6
v_gene: TRBV6-6
CDR3aa: CAPWGLWSPLHF

d_gene: .
j_gene: TRBJ1-1
v_gene: TRBV12-3/TRBV12-4
CDR3aa: CASSFSTQGTEAFF

d_gene: TRBD2
j_gene: TRBJ2-1
v_gene: TRBV7-9
CDR3aa: CASSLRLAGPPGNEQFF

d_gene: .
j_gene: TRBJ2-6
v_gene: TRBV20-1
CDR3aa: CSARGTNSGANVLTF

d_gene: TRBD2
j_gene: TRBJ2-7
v_gene: TRBV27
CDR3aa: CASSSGLGAYEQYF

d_gene: .
j_gene: TRBJ2-3
v_gene: TRBV7-9
CDR3aa: CASSPRTARTDTQYF

d_gene: .
j_gene: TRBJ2-7
v_gene: TRBV7-9
CDR3aa: CASSHSLRTYEQYF

d_gene: .
j_gene: TRBJ2-1
v_gene: TRBV12-3/TRBV12-4
CDR3aa: CASRGSRAYNEQFF

d_gene: .
j_gene: TRBJ2-3
v_gene: TRBV15
CDR3aa: CATSTNAGWGTDTQYF

d_gene: .
j_gene: TRBJ2-7
v_gene: TRBV28
CDR3aa: CASSLSTAYEQYF

d_gene: .
j_gene: TRBJ2-1
v_gene: TRBV20-1
CDR3aa: CSVSWGLKVNNEQFF

d_gene: TRBD2
j_gene: TRBJ2-1
v_gene: TRBV10-3
CDR3aa: CAISDSRLAGTGEQFF

d_gene: .
j_gene: TRBJ2-4
v_gene: TRBV25-1
CDR3aa: CASSYRANIQYF

d_gene: .
j_gene: TRBJ2-1
v_gene: TRBV12-3/TRBV12-4
CDR3aa: CASGSPLEQFF

d_gene: .
j_gene: TRBJ2-5
v_gene: TRBV12-3/TRBV12-4
CDR3aa: CASRIQETQYF

d_gene: .
j_gene: TRBJ2-1
v_gene: TRBV5-4
CDR3aa: CASSLGGQPYNEQFF

d_gene: .
j_gene: TRBJ2-1
v_gene: TRBV12-3/TRBV12-4
CDR3aa: CASSPFSGEQFF

d_gene: .
j_gene: TRBJ1-1
v_gene: TRBV14
CDR3aa: CASSQRQARNTEAFF

d_gene: TRBD1
j_gene: TRBJ2-1
v_gene: TRBV15
CDR3aa: CATSRDWGTGKDEQFF

d_gene: TRBD2
j_gene: TRBJ2-7
v_gene: TRBV19
CDR3aa: CASNRAGGRYEQYF

d_gene: .
j_gene: TRBJ2-1
v_gene: TRBV12-3/TRBV12-4
CDR3aa: CASTFGAPNEQFF

d_gene: TRBD2
j_gene: TRBJ2-7
v_gene: TRBV27
CDR3aa: CASSIGTKGSYEQYF